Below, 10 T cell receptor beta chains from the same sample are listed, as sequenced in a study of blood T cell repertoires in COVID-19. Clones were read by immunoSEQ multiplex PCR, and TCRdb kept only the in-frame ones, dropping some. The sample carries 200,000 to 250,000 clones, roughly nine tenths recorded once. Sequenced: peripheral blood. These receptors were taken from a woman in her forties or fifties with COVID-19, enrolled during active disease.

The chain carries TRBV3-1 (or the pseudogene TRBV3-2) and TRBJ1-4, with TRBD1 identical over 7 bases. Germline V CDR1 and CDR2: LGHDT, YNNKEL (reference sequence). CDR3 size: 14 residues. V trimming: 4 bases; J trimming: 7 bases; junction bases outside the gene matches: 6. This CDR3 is CASSPTGSGEKLFF. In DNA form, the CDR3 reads TGTGCCAGCAGCCCGACAGGGTCGGGTGAAAAACTGTTTTTT.

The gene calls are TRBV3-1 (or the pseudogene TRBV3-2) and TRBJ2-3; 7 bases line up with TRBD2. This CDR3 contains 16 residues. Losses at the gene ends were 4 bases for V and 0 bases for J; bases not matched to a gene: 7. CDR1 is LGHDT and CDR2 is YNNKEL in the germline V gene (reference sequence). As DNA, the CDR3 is TGTGCCAGCAGCCCATTGGGAGGGACTAGCACAGATACGCAGTATTTT. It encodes CASSPLGGTSTDTQYF.

The DNA for the CDR3 is TGTGCCAGCTACGACAGACACGCCTTTGGGGTAGAGACCCAGTACTTC. It codes for CASYDRHAFGVETQYF. V gene TRBV18 combines with J gene TRBJ2-5, with D possibly being TRBD1 (5 bases). The CDR3 spans 16 residues. Germline lookup yields CDR1 KGHSH and CDR2 LQKENI. With 7 bases removed from V and 4 bases from J, the gap between germline ends came to 22 bases.

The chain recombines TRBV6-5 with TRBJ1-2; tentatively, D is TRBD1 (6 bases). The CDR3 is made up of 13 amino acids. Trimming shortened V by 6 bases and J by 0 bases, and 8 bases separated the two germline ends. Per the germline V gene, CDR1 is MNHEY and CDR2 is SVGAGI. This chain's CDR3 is CASRGQTNYGYTF. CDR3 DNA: TGTGCCAGCAGAGGACAGACTAACTATGGCTACACCTTC.

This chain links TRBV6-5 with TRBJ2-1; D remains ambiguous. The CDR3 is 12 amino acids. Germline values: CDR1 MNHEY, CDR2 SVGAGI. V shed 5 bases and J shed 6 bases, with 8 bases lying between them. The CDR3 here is CASSRSPNEQFF. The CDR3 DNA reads TGTGCCAGCAGTCGCAGTCCCAATGAGCAGTTCTTC.

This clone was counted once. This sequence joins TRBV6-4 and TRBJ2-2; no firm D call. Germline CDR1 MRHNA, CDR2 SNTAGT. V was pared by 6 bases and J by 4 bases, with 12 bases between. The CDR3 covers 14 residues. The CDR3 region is CASRVSPGTGELFF. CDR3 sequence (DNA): TGTGCCAGCAGGGTTTCCCCGGGCACCGGGGAGCTGTTTTTT.

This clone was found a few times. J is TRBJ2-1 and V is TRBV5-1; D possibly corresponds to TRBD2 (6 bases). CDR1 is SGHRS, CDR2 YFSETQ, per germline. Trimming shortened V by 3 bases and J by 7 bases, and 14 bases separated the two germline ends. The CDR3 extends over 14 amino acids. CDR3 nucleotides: TGCGCCAGCAGCTCGCCGGAGGGCCGAAATGAGCAGTTCTTC. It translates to CASSSPEGRNEQFF.

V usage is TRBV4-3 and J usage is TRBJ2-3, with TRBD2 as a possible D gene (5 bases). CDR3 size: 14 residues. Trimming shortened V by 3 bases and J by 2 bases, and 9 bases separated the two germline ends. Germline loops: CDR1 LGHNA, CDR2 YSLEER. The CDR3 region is CASSQQRDTDTQYF. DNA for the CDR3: TGCGCCAGCAGCCAGCAACGGGACACAGATACGCAGTATTTT.

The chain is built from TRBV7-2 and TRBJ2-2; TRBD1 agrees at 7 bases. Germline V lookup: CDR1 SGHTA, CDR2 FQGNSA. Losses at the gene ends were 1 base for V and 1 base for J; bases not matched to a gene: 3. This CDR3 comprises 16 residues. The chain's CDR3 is CASSLGQGWNTGELFF. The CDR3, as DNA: TGTGCCAGCAGCTTAGGACAGGGATGGAACACCGGGGAGCTGTTTTTT.

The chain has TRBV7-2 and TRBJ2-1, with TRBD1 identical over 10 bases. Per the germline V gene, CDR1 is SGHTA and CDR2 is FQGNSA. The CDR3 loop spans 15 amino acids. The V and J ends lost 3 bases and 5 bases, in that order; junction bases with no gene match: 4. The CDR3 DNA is TGTGCCAGCAGCTTCCGGGACAGGGGCCACAATGAGCAGTTCTTC. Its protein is CASSFRDRGHNEQFF.